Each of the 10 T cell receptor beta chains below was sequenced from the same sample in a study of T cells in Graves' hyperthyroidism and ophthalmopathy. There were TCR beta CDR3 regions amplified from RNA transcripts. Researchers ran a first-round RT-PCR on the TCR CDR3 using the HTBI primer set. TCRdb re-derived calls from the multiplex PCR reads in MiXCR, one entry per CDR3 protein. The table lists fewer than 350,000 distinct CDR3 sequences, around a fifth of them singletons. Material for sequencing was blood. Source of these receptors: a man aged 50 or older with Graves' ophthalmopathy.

The CDR3 is CASSVAPRTEDEQYF. CDR3 nucleotides: TGTGCCAGCAGCGTAGCCCCCCGAACGGAGGACGAGCAGTACTTC. The chain combines TRBV9 with TRBJ2-7; D may be TRBD2 (5 bases). Trimming pared 0 bases from V and 5 bases from J, leaving 15 bases between. This CDR3 spans 15 amino acids. In germline, CDR1 is SGDLS, CDR2 YYNGEE. Full variable domain (rest looked up from reference TRBV9 and TRBJ2-7): DSGVTQTPKHLITATGQRVTLRCSPRSGDLSVYWYQQSLDQGLQFLIQYYNGEERAKGNILERFSAQQFPDLHSELNLSSLELGDSALYFCASSVAPRTEDEQYFGPGTRLTVT.

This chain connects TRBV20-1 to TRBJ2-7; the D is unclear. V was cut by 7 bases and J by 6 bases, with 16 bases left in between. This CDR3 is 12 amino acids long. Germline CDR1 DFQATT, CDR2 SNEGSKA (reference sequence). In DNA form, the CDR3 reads TGCAGTGTGCCTAAATCCTCTGGCGAGCAGTACTTC. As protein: CSVPKSSGEQYF.

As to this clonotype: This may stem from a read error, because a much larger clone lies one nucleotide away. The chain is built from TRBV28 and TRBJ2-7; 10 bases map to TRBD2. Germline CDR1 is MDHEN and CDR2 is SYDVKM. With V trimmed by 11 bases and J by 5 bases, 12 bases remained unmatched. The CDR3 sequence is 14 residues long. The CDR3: CAGHKAGGPHEQYF. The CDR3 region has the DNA TGTGCCGGCCACAAAGCGGGAGGGCCCCACGAGCAGTACTTC.

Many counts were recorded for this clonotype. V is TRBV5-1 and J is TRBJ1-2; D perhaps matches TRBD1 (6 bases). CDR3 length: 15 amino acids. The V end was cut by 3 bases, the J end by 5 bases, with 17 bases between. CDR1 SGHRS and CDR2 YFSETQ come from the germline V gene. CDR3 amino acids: CASSSAGRGRYGYTF. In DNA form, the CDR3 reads TGCGCCAGCAGCTCCGCCGGCAGGGGAAGGTATGGCTACACCTTC.

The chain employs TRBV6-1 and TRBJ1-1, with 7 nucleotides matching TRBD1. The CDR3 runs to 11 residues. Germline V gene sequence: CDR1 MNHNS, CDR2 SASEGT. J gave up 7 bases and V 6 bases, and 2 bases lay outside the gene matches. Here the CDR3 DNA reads TGTGCCAGCAGGACAGGGTTTGAAGCTTTCTTT. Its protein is CASRTGFEAFF.

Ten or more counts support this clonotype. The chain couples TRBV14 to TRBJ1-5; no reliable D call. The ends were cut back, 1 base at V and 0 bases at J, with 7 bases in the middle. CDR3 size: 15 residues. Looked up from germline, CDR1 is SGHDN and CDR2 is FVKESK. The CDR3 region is CASSQVRYSNQPQHF. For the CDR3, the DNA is TGTGCCAGCAGCCAAGTACGGTATAGCAATCAGCCCCAGCATTTT.

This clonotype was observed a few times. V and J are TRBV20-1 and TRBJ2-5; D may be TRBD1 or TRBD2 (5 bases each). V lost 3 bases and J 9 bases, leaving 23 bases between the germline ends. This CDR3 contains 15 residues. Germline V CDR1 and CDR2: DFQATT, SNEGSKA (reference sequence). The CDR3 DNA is TGCAGTGCTAGTGATGGGGGACCATCTGCGGAGGCCCAGTACTTC. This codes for CSASDGGPSAEAQYF.

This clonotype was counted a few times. CDR3 sequence reads: CSARDLAGDFTDTQYF. The CDR3 DNA reads as TGCAGTGCTAGAGATTTAGCGGGGGATTTCACAGATACGCAGTATTTT. The chain uses TRBV20-1 and TRBJ2-3; TRBD2 matches 9 bases. The ends lost 0 bases at V and 2 bases at J; junction bases unmatched: 6. Per the germline V gene, CDR1 is DFQATT and CDR2 is SNEGSKA (reference sequence). This CDR3 is 16 amino acids long.

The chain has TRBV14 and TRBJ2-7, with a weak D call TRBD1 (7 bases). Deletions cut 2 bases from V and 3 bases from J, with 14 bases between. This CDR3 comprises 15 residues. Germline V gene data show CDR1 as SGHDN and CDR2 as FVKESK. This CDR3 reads CASSQSGRGVYEQYF. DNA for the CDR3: TGTGCCAGCAGCCAATCAGGCAGGGGGGTCTACGAGCAGTACTTC.

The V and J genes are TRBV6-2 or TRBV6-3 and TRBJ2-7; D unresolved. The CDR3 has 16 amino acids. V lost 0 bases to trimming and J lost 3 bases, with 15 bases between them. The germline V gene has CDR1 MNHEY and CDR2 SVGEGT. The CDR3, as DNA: TGTGCCAGCAGTTACTCGATTGAGACGCAGTTCTACGAGCAGTACTTC. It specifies CASSYSIETQFYEQYF.